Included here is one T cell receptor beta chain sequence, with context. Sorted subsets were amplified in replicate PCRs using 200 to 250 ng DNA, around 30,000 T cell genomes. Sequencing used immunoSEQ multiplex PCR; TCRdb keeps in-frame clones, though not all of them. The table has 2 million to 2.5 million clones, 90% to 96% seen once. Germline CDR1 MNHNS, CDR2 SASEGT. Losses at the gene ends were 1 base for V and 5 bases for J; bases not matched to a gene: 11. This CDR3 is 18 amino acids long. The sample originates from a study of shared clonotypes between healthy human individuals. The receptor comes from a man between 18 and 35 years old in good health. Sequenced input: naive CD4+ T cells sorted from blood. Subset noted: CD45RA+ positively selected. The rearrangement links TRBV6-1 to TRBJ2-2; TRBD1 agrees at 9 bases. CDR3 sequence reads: CASSEGAARQGVTGELFF. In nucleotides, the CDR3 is TGTGCCAGCAGTGAAGGCGCAGCGAGACAGGGGGTAACCGGGGAGCTGTTTTTT.